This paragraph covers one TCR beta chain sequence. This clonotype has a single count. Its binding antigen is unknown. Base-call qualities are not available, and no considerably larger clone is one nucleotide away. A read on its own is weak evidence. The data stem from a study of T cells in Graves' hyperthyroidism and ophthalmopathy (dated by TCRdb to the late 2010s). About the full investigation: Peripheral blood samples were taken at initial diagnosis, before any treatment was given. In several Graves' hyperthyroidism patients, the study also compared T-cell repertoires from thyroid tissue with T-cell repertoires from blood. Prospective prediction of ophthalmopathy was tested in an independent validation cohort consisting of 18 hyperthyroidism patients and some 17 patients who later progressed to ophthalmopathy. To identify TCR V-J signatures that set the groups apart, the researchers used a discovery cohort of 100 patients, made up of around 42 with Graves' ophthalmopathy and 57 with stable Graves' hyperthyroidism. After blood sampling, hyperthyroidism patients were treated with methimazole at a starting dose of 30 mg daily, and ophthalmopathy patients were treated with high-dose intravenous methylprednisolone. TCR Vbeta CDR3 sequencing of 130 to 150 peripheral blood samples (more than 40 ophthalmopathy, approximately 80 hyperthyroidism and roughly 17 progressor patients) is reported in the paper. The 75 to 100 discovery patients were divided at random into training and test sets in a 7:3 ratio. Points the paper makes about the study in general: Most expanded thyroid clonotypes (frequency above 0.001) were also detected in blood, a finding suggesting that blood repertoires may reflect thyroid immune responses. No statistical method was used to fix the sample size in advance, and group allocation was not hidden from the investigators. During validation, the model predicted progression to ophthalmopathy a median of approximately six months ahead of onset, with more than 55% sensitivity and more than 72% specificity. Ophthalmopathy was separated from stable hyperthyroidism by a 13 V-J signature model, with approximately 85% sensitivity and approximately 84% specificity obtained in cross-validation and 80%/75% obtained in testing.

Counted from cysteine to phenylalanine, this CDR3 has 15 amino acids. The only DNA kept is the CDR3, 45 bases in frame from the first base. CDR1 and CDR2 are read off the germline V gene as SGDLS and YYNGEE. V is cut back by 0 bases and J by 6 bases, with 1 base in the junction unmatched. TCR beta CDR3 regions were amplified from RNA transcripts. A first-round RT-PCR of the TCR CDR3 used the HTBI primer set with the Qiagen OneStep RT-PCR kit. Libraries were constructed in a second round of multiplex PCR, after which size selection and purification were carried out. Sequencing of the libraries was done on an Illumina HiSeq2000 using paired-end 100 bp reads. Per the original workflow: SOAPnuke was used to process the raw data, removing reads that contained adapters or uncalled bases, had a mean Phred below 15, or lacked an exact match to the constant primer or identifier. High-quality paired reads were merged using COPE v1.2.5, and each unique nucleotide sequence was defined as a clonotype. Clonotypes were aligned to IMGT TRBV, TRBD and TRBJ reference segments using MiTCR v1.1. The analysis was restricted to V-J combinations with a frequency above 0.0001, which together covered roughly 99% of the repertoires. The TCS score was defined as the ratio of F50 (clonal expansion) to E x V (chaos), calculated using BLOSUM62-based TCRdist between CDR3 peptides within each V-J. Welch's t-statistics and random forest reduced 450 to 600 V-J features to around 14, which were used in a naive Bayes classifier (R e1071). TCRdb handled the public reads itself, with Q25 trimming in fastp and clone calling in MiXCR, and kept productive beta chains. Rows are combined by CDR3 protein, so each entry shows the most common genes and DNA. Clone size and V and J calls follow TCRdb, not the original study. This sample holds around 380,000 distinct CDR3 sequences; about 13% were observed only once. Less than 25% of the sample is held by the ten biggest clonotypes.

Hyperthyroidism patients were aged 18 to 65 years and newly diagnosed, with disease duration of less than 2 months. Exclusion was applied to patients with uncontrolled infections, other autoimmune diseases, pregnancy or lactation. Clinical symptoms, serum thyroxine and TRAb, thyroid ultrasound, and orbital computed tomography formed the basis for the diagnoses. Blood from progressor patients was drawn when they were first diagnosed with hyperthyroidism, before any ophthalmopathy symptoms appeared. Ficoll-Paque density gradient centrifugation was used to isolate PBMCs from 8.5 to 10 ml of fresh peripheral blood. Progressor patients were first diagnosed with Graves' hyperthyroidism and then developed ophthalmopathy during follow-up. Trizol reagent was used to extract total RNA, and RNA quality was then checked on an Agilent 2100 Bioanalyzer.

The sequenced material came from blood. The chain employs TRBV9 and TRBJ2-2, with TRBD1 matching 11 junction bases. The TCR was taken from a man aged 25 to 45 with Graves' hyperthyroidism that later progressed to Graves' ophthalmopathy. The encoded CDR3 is CASSVAGQGAGELFF. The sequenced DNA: TGTGCCAGCAGCGTAGCGGGACAGGGGGCCGGGGAGCTGTTTTTT.